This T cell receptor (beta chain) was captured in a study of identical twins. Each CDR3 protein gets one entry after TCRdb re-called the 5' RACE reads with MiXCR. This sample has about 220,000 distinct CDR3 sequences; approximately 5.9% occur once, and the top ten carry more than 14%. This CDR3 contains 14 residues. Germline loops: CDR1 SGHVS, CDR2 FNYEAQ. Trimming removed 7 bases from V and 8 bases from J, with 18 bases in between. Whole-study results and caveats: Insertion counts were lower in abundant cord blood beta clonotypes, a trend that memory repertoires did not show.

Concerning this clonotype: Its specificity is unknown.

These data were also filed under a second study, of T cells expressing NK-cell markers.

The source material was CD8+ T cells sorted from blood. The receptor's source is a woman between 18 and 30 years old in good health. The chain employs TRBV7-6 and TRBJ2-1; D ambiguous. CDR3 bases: TGTGCCAGCAAAAGGGCTTTTAAACACGATGAGCAGTTCTTC. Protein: CASKRAFKHDEQFF.